This T cell receptor beta chain is drawn from a study of blood T cell repertoires in COVID-19. On the study more broadly: There were acute and convalescent COVID-19 samples, and they came from the United States, Italy and Spain. Sample material is recorded as cDNA or gDNA derived from T cells, B-cell-depleted T cells, or PBMCs.

The protocol was immunoSEQ multiplex PCR, while the TCRdb copy is restricted to in-frame clones and leaves out a portion. Of hundreds of thousands of clones listed, approximately 87% are singletons. Trimming stripped 3 bases from V and 5 bases from J, with 10 bases between. CDR3 length: 12 amino acids. Per germline, CDR1 DFQATT and CDR2 SNEGSKA (reference sequence). The specimen was peripheral blood. The V and J genes are TRBV20-1 and TRBJ2-5; D may be TRBD1 (6 bases). This sequence originates from a man between 60 and 70 years old who had recovered from COVID-19. In nucleotides, the CDR3 is TGCAGTGCTAGTGGGGGCGTGGAGACCCAGTACTTC. Translated: CSASGGVETQYF.